The T cell receptor (beta chain) under discussion was sequenced for a study of T cells in Graves' hyperthyroidism and ophthalmopathy. Overall study findings and caveats: In validation, the model predicted ophthalmopathy. These predictions came a median about 6.5 months before onset. Expanded thyroid clonotypes (above 0.001) were mostly also found in blood. Ophthalmopathy stood apart from stable hyperthyroidism in a 13 V-J model.

Details on this clonotype: Its antigen is not known.

Amplification targeted TCR beta CDR3 regions from RNA transcripts. Researchers ran a first-round RT-PCR on the TCR CDR3 using the HTBI primer set. TCRdb itself ran the multiplex PCR reads through MiXCR, one entry per CDR3 protein. This sample has 300,000 to 400,000 distinct CDR3 sequences, with roughly a fifth found just once. Pregnant or lactating patients were excluded, as were those with uncontrolled infection or other autoimmune disease. The CDR3 covers 15 residues. The germline CDR1 and CDR2 sequences are SGDLS and YYNGEE. V lost 3 bases and J 0 bases, leaving 13 bases between the germline ends. The material sequenced was blood. V and J are TRBV9 and TRBJ2-7, with D maybe TRBD2 (7 bases). This clonotype originated in a woman between 50 and 59 years old with Graves' hyperthyroidism. For the CDR3, the DNA is TGTGCCAGCAGCGAAAGCGCGGGGGCCTCCTACGAGCAGTACTTC. Residues: CASSESAGASYEQYF.